Presented here are 24 T cell receptor beta chains from one specimen sequenced in a study of blood T cell repertoires in COVID-19. Using immunoSEQ multiplex PCR, the repertoire was profiled, and TCRdb retains in-frame clones only, with some absent. The sample lists more than 400,000 clones, approximately 83% seen once, with 3% to 3.5% in the top ten. Material: peripheral blood. These receptors were taken from a human donor in a cohort sampled during active COVID-19.

The table lists this clone with a few counts. The rearrangement links TRBV10-3 to TRBJ2-7; D is perhaps TRBD2 (7 bases). The CDR3 loop spans 16 amino acids. The V gene lost 2 bases and the J gene lost 3 bases, with 17 bases spanning the gap. The germline gives CDR1 ENHRY, CDR2 SYGVKD. This CDR3 is CAISEVLAAGDYEQYF. CDR3 DNA sequence: TGTGCCATCAGTGAGGTTCTAGCGGCAGGGGACTACGAGCAGTACTTC.

The rearrangement links TRBV19 to TRBJ2-2; 7 positions match TRBD2. J gave up 1 base and V 9 bases, and 11 bases lay outside the gene matches. Germline-derived CDR1 and CDR2 are LNHDA and SQIVND (reference sequence). The length of the CDR3 is 16 residues. The CDR3 here is CASRLRASGNTGELFF. As DNA, the CDR3 is TGTGCCAGCCGTCTGCGGGCTAGCGGGAACACCGGGGAGCTGTTTTTT.

The chain links TRBV5-1 to TRBJ2-2; no reliable D call. Trimming left V 1 base short and J 1 base short, with 8 bases between. This CDR3 is 15 amino acids long. The germline CDR1 and CDR2 sequences are SGHRS and YFSETQ. Written as DNA, the CDR3 is TGCGCCAGCAGCTTGCGGCAGGAGAACACCGGGGAGCTGTTTTTT. Translation: CASSLRQENTGELFF. The variable domain in full, completed from reference TRBV5-1 and TRBJ2-2, reads KAGVTQTPRYLIKTRGQQVTLSCSPISGHRSVSWYQQTPGQGLQFLFEYFSETQRNKGNFPGRFSGRQFSNSRSEMNVSTLELGDSALYLCASSLRQENTGELFFGEGSRLTVL.

The V call is TRBV6-5, the J call TRBJ2-1; D possibly corresponds to TRBD2 (6 bases). The V end lost 8 bases, the J end lost 8 bases, and 19 bases lay between the germline ends. The CDR3 sequence is 14 residues long. CDR1 is MNHEY and CDR2 is SVGAGI in the germline V gene. The CDR3 DNA is TGTGCCAGCTGGTCGGGGAGGACGGGACATGAGCAGTTCTTC. The encoded protein is CASWSGRTGHEQFF.

The chain uses TRBV27 and TRBJ2-7, with TRBD2 identical over 10 bases. The CDR3 consists of 15 residues. V was pared by 2 bases and J by 3 bases, with 4 bases of the junction left unmatched. CDR1 and CDR2 (germline): MNHEY, SMNVEV (reference sequence). The CDR3 loop is CASSLLAGVDYEQYF. CDR3 DNA: TGTGCCAGCAGTTTACTAGCGGGAGTCGACTACGAGCAGTACTTC.

J is TRBJ1-5 and V is TRBV3-1 (or the pseudogene TRBV3-2), with D perhaps TRBD1 (5 bases). The CDR3 is 14 amino acids. Trimming stripped 0 bases from V and 7 bases from J, with 10 bases between. Germline V gene data show CDR1 as LGHDT and CDR2 as YNNKEL (reference sequence). The CDR3 DNA is TGTGCCAGCAGCCAAGAAACAGGAACCCAGCCCCAGCATTTT. This translates into CASSQETGTQPQHF.

V gene TRBV3-1 (or the pseudogene TRBV3-2) combines with J gene TRBJ1-2; the D is unclear. There are 13 residues in the CDR3. Germline V gene data show CDR1 as LGHDT and CDR2 as YNNKEL (reference sequence). Trimming took off 2 bases at V and 7 bases at J, with 11 bases between the two ends. Here the CDR3 reads CASSQIESLGYTF. CDR3 DNA sequence: TGTGCCAGCAGCCAAATAGAGTCTCTTGGCTACACCTTC.

J is TRBJ1-4 and V is TRBV4-2, with D perhaps TRBD1 (6 bases). Trimming pared 5 bases from V and 3 bases from J, leaving 19 bases between. CDR1 is LGHNA and CDR2 is YNFKEQ in the germline V gene. There are 17 residues in the CDR3. The CDR3 coding sequence is TGTGCCAGCAGCGAAGTGGGGGGGGGCCCCGCTAATGAAAAACTGTTTTTT. It encodes CASSEVGGGPANEKLFF.

The V gene is TRBV9, the J gene TRBJ2-1; 13 bases line up with TRBD2. This CDR3 contains 15 residues. Germline-derived CDR1 and CDR2 are SGDLS and YYNGEE. The V and J ends lost 5 bases and 8 bases, in that order; junction bases with no gene match: 7. CDR3 in DNA: TGTGCCAGCAGACTAGGGACTAGCGGGAACCATGAGCAGTTCTTC. Protein product: CASRLGTSGNHEQFF.

The chain uses TRBV5-1 and TRBJ2-5; 9 bases fit TRBD1. The trim removed 7 bases at V and 5 bases at J, leaving 6 bases unmatched. Germline CDR1 SGHRS, CDR2 YFSETQ. The CDR3 is made up of 13 amino acids. The CDR3 spells CASSRTGEETQYF. In DNA form, the CDR3 reads TGCGCCAGCTCTAGGACAGGGGAGGAGACCCAGTACTTC.

The chain uses TRBV7-2 and TRBJ1-1; weak D call: TRBD1 (6 bases). Trimming pared 2 bases from V and 3 bases from J, leaving 13 bases between. The CDR3 sequence is 15 residues long. Looked up from germline, CDR1 is SGHTA and CDR2 is FQGNSA. The CDR3: CASSLPGQLHTEAFF. In DNA form, the CDR3 reads TGTGCCAGCAGCTTACCGGGACAACTACACACTGAAGCTTTCTTT.

The chain joins TRBV7-2 to TRBJ1-3; D possibly corresponds to TRBD1 (5 bases). Germline CDR1 SGHTA, CDR2 FQGNSA. This CDR3 is built from 16 residues. V was pared by 1 base and J by 2 bases, with 12 bases between. The DNA for the CDR3 is TGTGCCAGCAGCTTAGTGGCAGGGAGGACTGGAAACACCATATATTTT. Amino acid sequence: CASSLVAGRTGNTIYF.

The CDR3 DNA reads TGTGCCAGCAGCCAACAGTTAGCGGGAGGAGAGACCCAGTACTTC. This gives the protein CASSQQLAGGETQYF. The rearrangement links TRBV3-1 (or the pseudogene TRBV3-2) to TRBJ2-5; TRBD2 agrees at 10 bases. The CDR3 has 15 residues. V trimming: 2 bases; J trimming: 4 bases; junction bases outside the gene matches: 4. The V gene's germline CDR1 is LGHDT and CDR2 YNNKEL (reference sequence).

V usage is TRBV7-3 and J usage is TRBJ2-2; the match to TRBD1 covers 9 bases. The V and J ends lost 5 bases and 5 bases, in that order; junction bases with no gene match: 9. Germline loops: CDR1 SGHTA, CDR2 FQGTGA. CDR3 size: 16 residues. The CDR3 region is CASSTRTGVRTGELFF. The DNA of the CDR3 is TGTGCCAGCAGCACCCGGACAGGGGTGAGGACCGGGGAGCTGTTTTTT.

The chain recombines TRBV9 with TRBJ1-1; D uncertain. The CDR3 runs 13 residues. The germline gives CDR1 SGDLS, CDR2 YYNGEE. V shed 2 bases and J shed 1 base, with 6 bases lying between them. The CDR3: CASSVGRNTEAFF. CDR3 coding DNA: TGTGCCAGCAGCGTTGGGCGGAACACTGAAGCTTTCTTT.

CDR3 in DNA: TGTGCCAGCAGTTTCGCCAGGGGAGATGACACTGAAGCTTTCTTT. It is translated as CASSFARGDDTEAFF. The chain couples TRBV27 to TRBJ1-1; TRBD1 might be the D (6 bases). Trimming stripped 3 bases from V and 3 bases from J, with 14 bases between. The CDR3 length is 15 residues. Germline V CDR1 and CDR2: MNHEY, SMNVEV (reference sequence).

This chain joins TRBV3-1 (or the pseudogene TRBV3-2) and TRBJ2-7; tentatively, D is TRBD2 (5 bases). Germline CDR1 is LGHDT and CDR2 is YNNKEL (reference sequence). The CDR3 consists of 16 residues. Trimming took off 0 bases at V and 0 bases at J, with 12 bases between the two ends. CDR3 nucleotide sequence: TGTGCCAGCAGCCAAGATTCCGGGGTTAGCTCCTACGAGCAGTACTTC. Amino acids: CASSQDSGVSSYEQYF.

This CDR3 is CASSPGTGEGSEQYF. CDR3 bases: TGTGCCAGCAGCCCCGGGACAGGGGAAGGCAGCGAGCAGTACTTC. The V gene is TRBV9, the J gene TRBJ2-7; 10 bases agree with TRBD1. Germline CDR1 SGDLS, CDR2 YYNGEE. The CDR3 is 15 amino acids. The ends lost 4 bases at V and 6 bases at J; junction bases unmatched: 10.

Regarding this clone: The sample holds other DNA sequences that translate to the same CDR3. CDR3 sequence: CAWSVRGEQFF. The CDR3 coding sequence is TGTGCCTGGAGTGTCAGGGGTGAGCAGTTCTTC. The chain is built from TRBV30 and TRBJ2-1; the D gene is possibly TRBD1 (6 bases). Germline V gene sequence: CDR1 GTSNPN, CDR2 SVGIG (reference sequence). The germline V and J ends were trimmed by 0 bases and 9 bases, with 6 bases remaining between them. The CDR3 contains 11 residues.

The chain is built from TRBV28 and TRBJ2-5, with D unclear. Germline assignment: CDR1 MDHEN and CDR2 SYDVKM. The V end was cut by 2 bases, the J end by 5 bases, with 12 bases between. The CDR3 contains 14 residues. DNA for the CDR3: TGTGCCAGCAGTTTAACGGAGCCGGGTGAGACCCAGTACTTC. Residues: CASSLTEPGETQYF.

The rearrangement joins TRBV5-1 to TRBJ2-1, with D maybe TRBD2 (5 bases). V lost 2 bases and J 0 bases, leaving 12 bases between the germline ends. CDR1 is SGHRS, CDR2 YFSETQ, per germline. This CDR3 is 16 amino acids long. CDR3: CASSLAAYTSYNEQFF. CDR3 DNA sequence: TGCGCCAGCAGCTTAGCGGCGTATACCTCCTACAATGAGCAGTTCTTC.

The sample holds one count of this clone. The chain carries TRBV5-5 and TRBJ2-5; D is unclear. Trimming took 0 bases from V and 4 from J, leaving 13 bases between them. The CDR3 spans 15 residues. Per germline, CDR1 SGHKS and CDR2 YYEKEE (reference sequence). CDR3 sequence (DNA): TGTGCCAGCAGCTTGGCCGCCGAGGTAGGAGAGACCCAGTACTTC. Amino acids: CASSLAAEVGETQYF.

The rearrangement uses TRBV18 and TRBJ1-2; D remains ambiguous. V was shortened by 0 bases and J by 5 bases, with 10 bases between the two germline ends. CDR3 length: 14 amino acids. Germline loops: CDR1 KGHSH, CDR2 LQKENI. CDR3 protein: CASSPPQVLYGYTF. The DNA of the CDR3 is TGTGCCAGCTCACCACCCCAAGTCCTATATGGCTACACCTTC.

J is TRBJ2-5 and V is TRBV30; 7 bases are a match to TRBD2. Unmatched junction bases numbered 5, after V lost 2 bases and J lost 5 bases. Germline assignment: CDR1 GTSNPN and CDR2 SVGIG (reference sequence). This CDR3 spans 13 amino acids. CDR3: CAWSLADRETQYF. The CDR3 bases are TGTGCCTGGAGTCTAGCGGATCGGGAGACCCAGTACTTC.